These T cell receptor beta chains were read from a single sample in a study of blood T cell repertoires in COVID-19. The method was immunoSEQ multiplex PCR; TCRdb's version includes in-frame clones alone and lacks a portion of them. Found here are 58,000 or so clones, 78% of them singletons; the top ten hold nearly 5%. Sequencing used peripheral blood. All receptors derive from a human donor in a cohort sampled during active COVID-19. Both conserved end residues are part of each CDR3. D genes are given only for firm matches. Rows may omit the clone size; those that give it use once, few, many or a size class.

abundance,d_gene,len,j_gene,v_gene,CDR3nt,CDR3aa
NA,NA,13,TRBJ1-2,TRBV7-9,TGTGCCAGCAGCTTAGTGGCCCTCAATGGCTACACCTTC,CASSLVALNGYTF
once,TRBD2,13,TRBJ2-1,TRBV2,TGTGCCAGCCTCGGCGGGAGGGCCGGTGAGCAGTTCTTC,CASLGGRAGEQFF
NA,TRBD2,15,TRBJ2-7,TRBV5-1,TGCGCCAGCAGCTTGGCCCCGCGGGGGGTCTACGAGCAGTACTTC,CASSLAPRGVYEQYF
NA,NA,14,TRBJ2-7,TRBV7-8,TGTGCCAGCAGCTTCTCGGCGGCCCCCTACGAGCAGTACTTC,CASSFSAAPYEQYF
NA,NA,10,TRBJ2-7,TRBV28,TGTGCCGCCGGGGATAACGAGCAGTACTTC,CAAGDNEQYF
NA,TRBD2,14,TRBJ2-7,TRBV27,TGTGCCAGCAGTTTAGGACTAGCGGGCTACGAGCAGTACTTC,CASSLGLAGYEQYF
NA,NA,14,TRBJ1-5,TRBV18,TGTGCCAGCTCACCGCAGGGGATAAATCAGCCCCAGCATTTT,CASSPQGINQPQHF
NA,NA,13,TRBJ1-3,TRBV9,TGTGCCAGCAGCGTAGACAGGGGAAACACCATATATTTT,CASSVDRGNTIYF
NA,NA,12,TRBJ1-2,TRBV7-9,TGTGCCAGCTGGACAGTGGGGTATGGCTACACCTTC,CASWTVGYGYTF
NA,NA,17,TRBJ1-4,TRBV7-2,TGTGCCACTCCCAGAAATCGTCGGGGGGGCACTAATGAAAAACTGTTTTTT,CATPRNRRGGTNEKLFF
NA,NA,13,TRBJ1-4,TRBV5-6,TGTGCCAGCAGCTCTGGACTTAATGAAAAACTGTTTTTT,CASSSGLNEKLFF
NA,NA,15,TRBJ1-1,TRBV28,TGTGCCAGCAGTTCCCTGGACAGAACGAACACTGAAGCTTTCTTT,CASSSLDRTNTEAFF